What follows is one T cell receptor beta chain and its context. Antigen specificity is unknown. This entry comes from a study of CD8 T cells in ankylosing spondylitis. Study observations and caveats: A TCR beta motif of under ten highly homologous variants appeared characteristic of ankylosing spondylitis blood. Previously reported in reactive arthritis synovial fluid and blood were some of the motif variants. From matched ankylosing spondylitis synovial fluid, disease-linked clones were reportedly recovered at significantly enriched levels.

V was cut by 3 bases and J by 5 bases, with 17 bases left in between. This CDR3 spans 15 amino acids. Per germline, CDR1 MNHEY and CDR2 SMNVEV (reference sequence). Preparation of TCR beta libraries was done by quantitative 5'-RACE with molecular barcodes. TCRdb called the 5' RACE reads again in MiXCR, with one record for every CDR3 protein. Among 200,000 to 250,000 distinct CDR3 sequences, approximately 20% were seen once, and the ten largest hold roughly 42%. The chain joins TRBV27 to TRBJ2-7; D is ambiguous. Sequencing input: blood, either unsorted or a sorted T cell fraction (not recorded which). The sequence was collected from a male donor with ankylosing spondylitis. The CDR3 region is CASSFTPGPMDEQYF. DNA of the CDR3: TGTGCCAGCAGTTTCACGCCCGGGCCCATGGACGAGCAGTACTTC.